Listed here is a single T cell receptor (beta chain). This clone's antigen is unknown. Nothing much larger sits one base from this clone, and base qualities are not available. This sample stems from a study of PD-1 blockade in classical Hodgkin lymphoma (dated by TCRdb to about 2020). Concerning the study at large: Nivolumab dosing was 3 mg/kg intravenously every 2 weeks, continuing until either disease progression or unacceptable toxicity. The study used CyTOF and TCR beta sequencing to define a peripheral blood immune signature of response to PD-1 blockade in classical Hodgkin lymphoma.

The paper as a whole reports these results and caveats: A significant rise by C4D1 was seen in CD4+ but not CD8+ TCR diversity (p=0.0027 vs p=0.16), with the rise being most apparent in complete responders (p=0.02). Baseline TCR diversity was reported to be lower in newly diagnosed patients than in healthy donors and to be lower still in relapsed/refractory patients. Trial patients achieving complete response had baseline diversity similar to newly diagnosed patients, whereas partial responders and progressors had significantly lower diversity. The study was limited to a single clinical trial cohort, and causes of repertoire differences, possibly disease activity or prior therapy, remained undefined. Diversity was lower in patients who began nivolumab less than 1 year after ASCT, so these patients were left out of later analyses to avoid confounding by immune reconstitution.

The Qiagen DNeasy kit was used to extract genomic DNA both from unsorted PBMCs and from the negatively selected CD4+ and CD8+ fractions. TCR beta CDR3 regions were subjected to amplification by immunoSEQ multiplex PCR with primers that anneal to V and J segments. A synthetic immune receptor repertoire was used to minimize amplification bias, and any residual bias was removed computationally once sequencing was done. In the source study's methods: Custom Python scripts were used to quantify repertoire diversity as the Shannon entropy index. Unsorted, CD4+ and CD8+ repertoires were analyzed separately, except for combined analyses in which CD4+ and CD8+ sequences were merged in silico. Clonal expansion was defined as at least a 2-fold frequency increase after treatment relative to C1D1, with a pseudocount of 0.5 for undetected baseline clones. Clones with 0 or 1 copy at C1D1 were classified as singleton clones, and clones with 2 or more copies were classified as non-singleton clones. Clones expanded in unsorted samples were labelled as CD4+, CD8+ or unknown by matching protein sequences in sorted samples from the same patient. Wilcoxon tests on paired samples were used to test changes in diversity from C1D1 to C4D1. The table comes from immuneACCESS by way of TCRdb, which keeps in-frame sequences with V and J called. Part of the clones is missing from these tables; in studies checked, under half for an unresolved V gene and the rest for unknown reasons. The V and J calls and clone size were taken over from that table, and D and trimming were inferred from the DNA. This sample lists roughly 7,800 clones; about three quarters were detected once. The ten largest clones represent around 30% of the sample.

The time point label on this specimen signifies: cycle 4 day 1 (C4D1), after five to seven weeks of nivolumab. Relapse after autologous stem cell transplantation had occurred in all trial patients, and cohorts A, B and C were distinguished by prior brentuximab vedotin exposure. Using a Miltenyi CD8+ T cell isolation kit, CD8+ T cells were purified from thawed PBMCs through magnetic negative selection. The trial cohort comprised 60 or so patients with relapsed/refractory classical Hodgkin lymphoma whose best overall responses were complete response, partial response or progressive disease. In the multi-cohort phase II CheckMate 205 trial, trial patients received single-agent nivolumab. Best overall response was determined by an independent review committee according to the 2007 International Working Group response criteria. Trial PBMCs were obtained immediately prior to nivolumab initiation (C1D1) and on therapy at cycle 2 day 1 and cycle 4 day 1. Peripheral blood was collected in 8 mL Vacutainer Cell Preparation Tubes, from which PBMCs were isolated by centrifugation and then cryopreserved. Purified CD4+ and CD8+ fractions were prepared only for cases in which an additional PBMC sample was available. Magnetically labelled cells were depleted on LS columns in a quadroMACS separator, and the flow-through was collected as the purified fraction.

The origin of this receptor is a human donor with classical Hodgkin lymphoma. The sample was CD8+ T cells from blood, taken before the fourth cycle of nivolumab.

DNA sequence: TGCAGCGTTGAGCGGAGGGGTACAGAGGGTAATGAGCAGTTCTTC. The encoded protein is CSVERRGTEGNEQFF. This chain is built from TRBV29-1 and TRBJ2-1, with TRBD2 perhaps the D gene, on 6 matching bases. The CDR3 numbers 15 residues from cysteine through phenylalanine. The CDR3 DNA has 45 bases and is translated from base 1. V lost 3 bases and J lost 7 bases; the stretch between them is 19 bases long. As encoded in the germline V gene, CDR1 is SQVTM while CDR2 is ANQGSEA.